The 8 T cell receptor beta chains presented below share a single source sample, sequenced in a study of a mutant IDH1 vaccine in newly diagnosed glioma. No antigen is known for these receptors. Time point: week 47, end of study. The investigators gave 300 ug of mutant IDH1 20-mer peptide in each vaccine dose, together with topical imiquimod. Profiling relied on immunoSEQ multiplex PCR, and the TCRdb table lists in-frame clones only, not all of them. The sample contains under 40,000 clones, roughly 87% of which appear only once. The sequenced sample was PBMCs, obtained from a glioma patient whose treatment included an IDH1 peptide vaccine. These receptor sequences come from a man in his forties with glioma.

The chain recombines TRBV11-2 with TRBJ2-7, with D possibly being TRBD2 (6 bases). Trimming stripped 0 bases from V and 1 base from J, with 10 bases between. There are 15 residues in the CDR3. Germline loops: CDR1 SGHAT, CDR2 FQNNGV. The CDR3 coding sequence is TGTGCCAGCAGCTTAGATCCCCGGGGGTCCTACGAGCAGTACTTC. Its protein is CASSLDPRGSYEQYF.

This chain links TRBV29-1 with TRBJ1-5; 7 nucleotides agree with TRBD1. Germline CDR1 is SQVTM and CDR2 is ANQGSEA. The length of the CDR3 is 14 residues. V lost 6 bases to trimming and J lost 1 base; unmatched junction nucleotides: 6. CDR3 nucleotides: TGCAGCGTCCTCCAGGGGGGCAGCAATCAGCCCCAGCATTTT. It translates to CSVLQGGSNQPQHF.

Points on this clone: A read error may produce the germline difference seen at one junction end. The chain recombines TRBV4-3 with TRBJ1-1; D may be TRBD1 (5 bases). The germline V gene encodes CDR1 LGHNA and CDR2 YSLEER. CDR3 size: 14 residues. The CDR3 spells CAGSQPDRNTEAFF. The DNA of the CDR3 is TGCGCCGGCAGCCAACCAGACAGAAACACTGAAGCTTTCTTT.

The gene calls are TRBV7-9 and TRBJ2-1; D may be TRBD2 (7 bases). Trimming removed 6 bases at V and 5 bases at J, with 17 bases between. This CDR3 has 15 amino acids. The germline gives CDR1 SEHNR, CDR2 FQNEAQ (reference sequence). DNA for the CDR3: TGTGCCAGCAGTCCCCGGGGGGCTGTTAACAATGAGCAGTTCTTC. Protein sequence: CASSPRGAVNNEQFF.

The chain carries TRBV5-1 and TRBJ1-2; D is perhaps TRBD1 (5 bases). The V gene's germline CDR1 is SGHRS and CDR2 YFSETQ. The CDR3 totals 13 residues. Between the trimmed V and J ends, which lost 4 bases and 8 bases, there was a span of 15 bases. The CDR3 region is CASSPGTPSGYTF. In nucleotides, the CDR3 is TGCGCCAGCAGCCCCGGGACGCCAAGCGGCTACACCTTC.

This rearrangement joins TRBV7-2 to TRBJ2-5; 10 bases fit TRBD2. Germline trimming cut 5 bases from V and 13 bases from J; bases unmatched to any gene: 10. The germline V gene encodes CDR1 SGHTA and CDR2 FQGNSA. This CDR3 is built from 13 residues. The DNA of the CDR3 is TGTGCCAGCAGCCTAGGGACTAGCGTTCAGCGGTACTTC. It encodes CASSLGTSVQRYF.

The rearrangement joins TRBV19 to TRBJ1-2; maybe TRBD1 (6 bases). The CDR3 length is 15 residues. From germline, CDR1 is LNHDA and CDR2 SQIVND (reference sequence). V was shortened by 4 bases and J by 4 bases, with 16 bases between the two germline ends. CDR3 nucleotide sequence: TGTGCCAGTAGTAGGGTCAGGGGATATGGCTATGGCTACACCTTC. Protein: CASSRVRGYGYGYTF.

The chain recombines TRBV21-1 with TRBJ2-1; the table's D call, TRBD2, was not checked against the DNA. TRBV21-1 constitutes a pseudogene. CDR3 length: 13 residues. CDR3 residues: CATGRRAINEQFF. The CDR3 DNA follows: TGTGCCACCGGGCGGCGGGCGATCAATGAGCAGTTCTTC.